These 14 T cell receptor beta chains were sequenced from one sample in a study of blood T cell repertoires in COVID-19. Only in-frame clones appear in the TCRdb table, and some are missing; sequencing was by immunoSEQ multiplex PCR. Of around 50,000 clones in the sample, approximately 86% are singletons; the top ten hold around 3%. The sample comprised peripheral blood. The receptors were sampled from a woman of 80 years or more with acute or convalescent COVID-19.

V and J are TRBV5-8 and TRBJ1-4; D is unclear. Per germline, CDR1 SGHTS and CDR2 YDEGEE. Deletions cut 0 bases from V and 5 bases from J, with 11 bases between. CDR3 length: 15 amino acids. CDR3 loop: CASSLGAASNEKLFF. The DNA for the CDR3 is TGTGCCAGCAGCTTGGGGGCAGCCTCCAATGAAAAACTGTTTTTT.

J is TRBJ1-2 and V is TRBV23-1; D is undetermined. TRBV23-1 is placed among ORFs of uncertain function. V lost 0 bases and J 2 bases, leaving 10 bases between the germline ends. The CDR3 length is 15 residues. The CDR3 sequence is CASSQSGRGNYGYTF. The CDR3 DNA is TGCGCCAGCAGTCAATCGGGGAGAGGGAACTATGGCTACACCTTC.

The chain joins TRBV2 to TRBJ1-1; D is unresolved. The CDR3 runs 13 residues. Germline CDR1 is SNHLY and CDR2 is FYNNEI. The V and J ends lost 2 bases and 4 bases respectively, with 8 bases between them. The CDR3 DNA is TGTGCCAGCAGTGAAAGGCAGGTCACTGAAGCTTTCTTT. Its translation is CASSERQVTEAFF.

The chain carries TRBV30 and TRBJ1-1; 7 bases are a match to TRBD1. This CDR3 spans 14 amino acids. Germline V gives CDR1 GTSNPN, CDR2 SVGIG (reference sequence). V lost 0 bases and J lost 4; bases outside the gene matches: 5. The CDR3 sequence is CAWSVPHRGTEAFF. The CDR3, as DNA: TGTGCCTGGAGTGTACCACACAGGGGCACTGAAGCTTTCTTT. The full variable domain, with the rest looked up from reference TRBV30 and TRBJ1-1, is SQTIHQWPATLVQPVGSPLSLECTVEGTSNPNLYWYRQAAGRGLQLLFYSVGIGQISSEVPQNLSASRPQDRQFILSSKKLLLSDSGFYLCAWSVPHRGTEAFFGQGTRLTVV.

This clone has just a few counts. V and J are TRBV5-1 and TRBJ1-1, with 9 bases matching TRBD1. The germline V gene encodes CDR1 SGHRS and CDR2 YFSETQ. The CDR3 is 17 residues long. The junction had 7 bases not matched to a gene; V was cut back by 0 bases and J by 1 base. The CDR3 DNA is TGCGCCAGCAGCTTGGTTGGGACAGGGAGCTGGAACACTGAAGCTTTCTTT. Its protein product is CASSLVGTGSWNTEAFF.

The rearrangement links TRBV6-5 to TRBJ1-6; the D is unclear. Germline V CDR1 and CDR2: MNHEY, SVGAGI. There are 14 residues in the CDR3. With 0 bases removed from V and 8 bases from J, the gap between germline ends came to 8 bases. In DNA, the CDR3 is TGTGCCAGCAGTTACTCGGGCACAGATTCACCCCTCCACTTT. Translated, it gives CASSYSGTDSPLHF.

The rearrangement links TRBV28 to TRBJ1-2; maybe TRBD1 (6 bases). V was pared by 6 bases and J by 2 bases, with 16 bases between. Germline CDR1 is MDHEN and CDR2 is SYDVKM. The CDR3 is 15 amino acids. The DNA for the CDR3 is TGTGCCAGCAGCCCCGGTGGGGGGGCCAACTATGGCTACACCTTC. Translation: CASSPGGGANYGYTF.

CDR3 region: CAWSVNSETQYF. The CDR3 DNA sequence: TGTGCCTGGAGTGTAAACTCGGAGACCCAGTACTTC. The V call is TRBV30, the J call TRBJ2-5; D not certain. This CDR3 region has 12 residues. Trimming left V 0 bases short and J 5 bases short, with 7 bases between. Germline values: CDR1 GTSNPN, CDR2 SVGIG (reference sequence).

The chain joins TRBV10-3 to TRBJ1-2, with 7 bases matching TRBD1. The CDR3 has 12 amino acids. Germline V CDR1 and CDR2: ENHRY, SYGVKD. V shed 10 bases, J shed 4 bases, and the junction held 6 bases outside the gene matches. The CDR3 coding sequence is TGTGCCACAAGGACAGGAACCTATGGCTACACCTTC. Protein: CATRTGTYGYTF.

The chain uses TRBV6-6 and TRBJ1-1, with D possibly being TRBD1 (5 bases). The CDR3 runs to 16 residues. Germline V gene sequence: CDR1 MNHNY, CDR2 SVGAGI (reference sequence). The germline V and J ends were trimmed by 2 bases and 3 bases, with 16 bases remaining between them. CDR3 coding DNA: TGTGCCAGCAGTTACCCGGGGGAAGGGCCGGACACTGAAGCTTTCTTT. Translating it yields CASSYPGEGPDTEAFF.

J is TRBJ2-5 and V is TRBV6-5; D possibly corresponds to TRBD1 (5 bases). V dropped 5 bases and J dropped 5 bases, with 12 bases sitting between them. CDR1 is MNHEY and CDR2 is SVGAGI in the germline V gene. The CDR3 has 13 residues. The CDR3 loop reads CASSPQEGETQYF. CDR3 in DNA: TGTGCCAGCAGTCCACAGGAAGGGGAGACCCAGTACTTC.

The chain links TRBV19 to TRBJ1-1; 9 nucleotides agree with TRBD1. CDR3 length: 14 residues. Germline CDR1 reads LNHDA; CDR2 reads SQIVND (reference sequence). The J segment lost 0 bases and the V segment lost 7 bases, leaving 3 bases of the junction unmatched. The CDR3 spells CASKNRGLNTEAFF. The DNA for the CDR3 is TGTGCCAGTAAAAACAGGGGGCTGAACACTGAAGCTTTCTTT.

J is TRBJ1-1 and V is TRBV5-1; 7 nucleotides agree with TRBD1. Germline trimming cut 5 bases from V and 1 base from J; bases unmatched to any gene: 2. The germline CDR1 and CDR2 sequences are SGHRS and YFSETQ. The CDR3 contains 13 residues. The CDR3 sequence: CASRGDRNTEAFF. Written as DNA, the CDR3 is TGCGCCAGCAGGGGGGACAGGAACACTGAAGCTTTCTTT.

V usage is TRBV12-3 or TRBV12-4 and J usage is TRBJ2-7; possible D gene TRBD2, 6 bases. CDR3 length: 11 amino acids. The V end was cut by 5 bases, the J end by 8 bases, with 10 bases between. The CDR3 protein is CASSGRGKQYF. DNA of the CDR3: TGTGCCAGCAGTGGACGGGGGAAGCAGTACTTC.